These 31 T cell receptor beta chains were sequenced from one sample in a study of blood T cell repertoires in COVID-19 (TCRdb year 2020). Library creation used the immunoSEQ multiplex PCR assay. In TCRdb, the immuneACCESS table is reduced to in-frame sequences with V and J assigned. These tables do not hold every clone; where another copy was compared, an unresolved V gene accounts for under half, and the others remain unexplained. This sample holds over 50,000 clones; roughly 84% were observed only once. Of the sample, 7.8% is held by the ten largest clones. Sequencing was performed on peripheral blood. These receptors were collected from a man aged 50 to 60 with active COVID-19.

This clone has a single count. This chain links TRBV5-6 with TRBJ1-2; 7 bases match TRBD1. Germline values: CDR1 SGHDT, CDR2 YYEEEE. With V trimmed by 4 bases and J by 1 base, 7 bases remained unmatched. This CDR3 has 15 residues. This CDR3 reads CASSPGGTDNYGYTF. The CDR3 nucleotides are TGTGCCAGCAGCCCCGGCGGGACAGATAACTATGGCTACACCTTC.

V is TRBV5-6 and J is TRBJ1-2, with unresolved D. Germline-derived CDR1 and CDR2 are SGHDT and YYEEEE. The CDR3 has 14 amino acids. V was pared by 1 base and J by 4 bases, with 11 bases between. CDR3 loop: CASSLWEGFYGYTF. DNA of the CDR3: TGTGCCAGCAGCTTGTGGGAGGGTTTCTATGGCTACACCTTC.

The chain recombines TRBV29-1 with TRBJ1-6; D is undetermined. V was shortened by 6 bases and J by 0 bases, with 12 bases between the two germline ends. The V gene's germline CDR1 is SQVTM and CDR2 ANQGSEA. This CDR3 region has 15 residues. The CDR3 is CSVRLESSYNSPLHF. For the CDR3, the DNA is TGCAGCGTCCGATTAGAAAGCTCCTATAATTCACCCCTCCACTTT.

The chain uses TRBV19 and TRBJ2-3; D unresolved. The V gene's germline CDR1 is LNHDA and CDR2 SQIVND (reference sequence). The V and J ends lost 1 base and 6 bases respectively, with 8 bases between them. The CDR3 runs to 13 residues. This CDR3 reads CASSIVFQDTQYF. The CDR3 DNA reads TGTGCCAGTAGTATAGTTTTTCAGGATACGCAGTATTTT.

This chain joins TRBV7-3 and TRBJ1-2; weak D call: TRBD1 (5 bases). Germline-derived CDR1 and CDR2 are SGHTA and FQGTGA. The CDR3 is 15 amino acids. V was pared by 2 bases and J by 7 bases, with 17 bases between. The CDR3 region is CASSLVPLAGGGYTF. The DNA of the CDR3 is TGTGCCAGCAGCTTAGTCCCCCTGGCGGGGGGTGGCTACACCTTC.

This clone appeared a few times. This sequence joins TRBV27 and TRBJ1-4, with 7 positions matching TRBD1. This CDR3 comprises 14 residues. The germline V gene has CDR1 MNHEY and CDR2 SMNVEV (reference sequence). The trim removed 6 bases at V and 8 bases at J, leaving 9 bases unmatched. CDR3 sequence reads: CASSTKTGAEKLFF. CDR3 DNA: TGTGCCAGCAGCACGAAAACAGGGGCCGAAAAACTGTTTTTT.

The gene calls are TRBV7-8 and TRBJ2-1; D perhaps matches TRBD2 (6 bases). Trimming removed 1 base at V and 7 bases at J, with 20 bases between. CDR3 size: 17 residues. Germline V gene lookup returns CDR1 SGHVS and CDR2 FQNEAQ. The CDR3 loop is CASSLDGRGATGNEQFF. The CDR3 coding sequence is TGTGCCAGCAGCTTAGATGGGCGCGGGGCAACGGGAAATGAGCAGTTCTTC.

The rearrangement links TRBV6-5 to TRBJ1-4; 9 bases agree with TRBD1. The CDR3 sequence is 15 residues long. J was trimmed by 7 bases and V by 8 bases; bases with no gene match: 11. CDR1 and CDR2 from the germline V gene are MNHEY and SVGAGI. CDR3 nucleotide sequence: TGTGCCAGCCGAACAGGGGGCGCCGTCGTTGAAAAACTGTTTTTT. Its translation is CASRTGGAVVEKLFF.

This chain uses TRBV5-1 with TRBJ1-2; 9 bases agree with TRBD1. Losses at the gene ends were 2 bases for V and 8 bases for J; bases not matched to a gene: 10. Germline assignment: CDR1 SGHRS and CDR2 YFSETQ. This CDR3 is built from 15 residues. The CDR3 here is CASSLNRGPAMGYTF. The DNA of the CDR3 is TGCGCCAGCAGCTTAAACAGGGGGCCGGCGATGGGCTACACCTTC.

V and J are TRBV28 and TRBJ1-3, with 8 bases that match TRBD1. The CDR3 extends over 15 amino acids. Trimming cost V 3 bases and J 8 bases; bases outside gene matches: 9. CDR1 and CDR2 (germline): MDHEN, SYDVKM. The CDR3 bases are TGTGCCAGCAGTTTCCACGGGACAGGCGGGGACACCATATATTTT. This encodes CASSFHGTGGDTIYF.

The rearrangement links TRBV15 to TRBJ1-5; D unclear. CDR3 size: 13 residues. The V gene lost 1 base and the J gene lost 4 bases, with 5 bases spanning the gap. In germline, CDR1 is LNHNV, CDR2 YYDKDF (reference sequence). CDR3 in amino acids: CATSRVANQPQHF. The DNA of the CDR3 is TGTGCCACCAGCAGAGTTGCGAATCAGCCCCAGCATTTT.

The CDR3 here is CASSVATSGRGTDTQYF. The CDR3 region has the DNA TGTGCCAGCAGCGTAGCGACTAGCGGGAGGGGCACAGATACGCAGTATTTT. The chain combines TRBV9 with TRBJ2-3, with 14 positions matching TRBD2. Germline lookup yields CDR1 SGDLS and CDR2 YYNGEE. The CDR3 spans 17 residues. Losses at the gene ends were 0 bases for V and 1 base for J; bases not matched to a gene: 1.

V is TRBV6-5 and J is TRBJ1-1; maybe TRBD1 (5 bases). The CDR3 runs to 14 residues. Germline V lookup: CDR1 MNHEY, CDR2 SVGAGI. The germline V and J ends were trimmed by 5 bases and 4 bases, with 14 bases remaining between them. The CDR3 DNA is TGTGCCAGCAGTCTCAGGGCGGGGGGCACTGAAGCTTTCTTT. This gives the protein CASSLRAGGTEAFF.

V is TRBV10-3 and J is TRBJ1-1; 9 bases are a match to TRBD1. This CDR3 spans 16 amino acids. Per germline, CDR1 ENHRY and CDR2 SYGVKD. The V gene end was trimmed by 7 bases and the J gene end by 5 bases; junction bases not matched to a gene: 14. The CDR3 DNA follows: TGTGCCATCAAACAGGGACAGGGCGACAAGGTGACTGAAGCTTTCTTT. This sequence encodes CAIKQGQGDKVTEAFF.

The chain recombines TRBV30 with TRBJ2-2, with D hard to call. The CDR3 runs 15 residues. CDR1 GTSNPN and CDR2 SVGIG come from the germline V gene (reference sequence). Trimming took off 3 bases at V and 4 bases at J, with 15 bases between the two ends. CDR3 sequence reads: CAWSRGGSSTGELFF. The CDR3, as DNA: TGTGCCTGGAGCCGCGGCGGATCGAGCACCGGGGAGCTGTTTTTT.

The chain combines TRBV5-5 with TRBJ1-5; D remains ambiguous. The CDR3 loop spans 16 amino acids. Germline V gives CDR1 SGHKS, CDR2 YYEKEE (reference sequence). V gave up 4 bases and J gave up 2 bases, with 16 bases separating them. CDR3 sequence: CASSAETWSGNQPQHF. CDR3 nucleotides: TGTGCCAGCAGCGCCGAAACATGGTCTGGCAATCAGCCCCAGCATTTT.

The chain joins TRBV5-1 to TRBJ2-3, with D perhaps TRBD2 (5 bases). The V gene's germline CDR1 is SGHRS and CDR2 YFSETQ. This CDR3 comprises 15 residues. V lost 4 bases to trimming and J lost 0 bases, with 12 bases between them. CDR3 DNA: TGCGCCAGCAGCCCTAGCCTACTTAGCACAGATACGCAGTATTTT. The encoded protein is CASSPSLLSTDTQYF.

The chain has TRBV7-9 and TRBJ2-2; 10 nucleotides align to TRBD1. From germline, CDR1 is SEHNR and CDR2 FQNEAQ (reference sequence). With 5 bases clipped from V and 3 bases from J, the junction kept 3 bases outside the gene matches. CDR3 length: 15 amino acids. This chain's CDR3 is CASSPGTGDTGELFF. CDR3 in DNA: TGTGCCAGCAGCCCCGGGACAGGGGACACCGGGGAGCTGTTTTTT.

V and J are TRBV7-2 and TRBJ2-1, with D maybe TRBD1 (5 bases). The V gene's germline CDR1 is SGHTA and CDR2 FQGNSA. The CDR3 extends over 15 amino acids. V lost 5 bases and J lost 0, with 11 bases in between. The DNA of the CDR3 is TGTGCCAGCAGCACAGGCCCAGACTCCTACAATGAGCAGTTCTTC. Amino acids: CASSTGPDSYNEQFF. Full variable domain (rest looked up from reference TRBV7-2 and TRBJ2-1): GAGVSQSPSNKVTEKGKDVELRCDPISGHTALYWYRQSLGQGLEFLIYFQGNSAPDKSGLPSDRFSAERTGGSVSTLTIQRTQQEDSAVYLCASSTGPDSYNEQFFGPGTRLTVL.

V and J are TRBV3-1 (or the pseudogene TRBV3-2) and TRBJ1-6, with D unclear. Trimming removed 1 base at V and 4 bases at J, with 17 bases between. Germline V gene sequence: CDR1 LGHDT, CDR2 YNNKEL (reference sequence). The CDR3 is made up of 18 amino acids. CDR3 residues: CASSQVRIDGGYNSPLHF. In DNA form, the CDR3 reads TGTGCCAGCAGCCAAGTTAGGATCGATGGAGGGTATAATTCACCCCTCCACTTT.

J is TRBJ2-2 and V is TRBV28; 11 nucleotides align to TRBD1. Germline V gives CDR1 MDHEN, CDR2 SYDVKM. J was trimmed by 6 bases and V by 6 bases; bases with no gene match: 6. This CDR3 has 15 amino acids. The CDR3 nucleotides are TGTGCCAGCAGCCTGGGGGGACAGGGGGCCGGGGAGCTGTTTTTT. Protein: CASSLGGQGAGELFF.

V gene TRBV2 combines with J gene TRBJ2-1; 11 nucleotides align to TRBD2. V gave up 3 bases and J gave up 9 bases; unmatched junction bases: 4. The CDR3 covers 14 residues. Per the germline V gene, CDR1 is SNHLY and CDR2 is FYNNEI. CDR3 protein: CASSDSGGAFEQFF. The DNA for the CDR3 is TGTGCCAGCAGTGATAGCGGGGGGGCCTTTGAGCAGTTCTTC.

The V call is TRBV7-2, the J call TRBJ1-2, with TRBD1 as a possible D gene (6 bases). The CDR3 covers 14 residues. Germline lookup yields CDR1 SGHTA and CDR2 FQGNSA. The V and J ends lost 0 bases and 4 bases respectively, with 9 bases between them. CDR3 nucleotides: TGTGCCAGCAGCTTAGCGGCGGGGGCCTATGGCTACACCTTC. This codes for CASSLAAGAYGYTF.

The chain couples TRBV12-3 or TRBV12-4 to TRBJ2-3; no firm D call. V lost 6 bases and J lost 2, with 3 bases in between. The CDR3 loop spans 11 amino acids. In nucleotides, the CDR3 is TGTGCCAGCAGATACACAGATACGCAGTATTTT. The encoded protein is CASRYTDTQYF.

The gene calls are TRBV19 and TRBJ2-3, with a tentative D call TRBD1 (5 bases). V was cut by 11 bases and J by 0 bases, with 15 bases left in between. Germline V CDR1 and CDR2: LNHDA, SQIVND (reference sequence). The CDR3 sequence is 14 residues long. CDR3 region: CAAKQEPSTDTQYF. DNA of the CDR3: TGTGCCGCAAAACAGGAGCCTAGCACAGATACGCAGTATTTT.

CDR3 residues: CASSLTRGQPQHF. CDR3 DNA: TGTGCCAGCAGTTTAACCCGGGGTCAGCCCCAGCATTTT. The chain recombines TRBV27 with TRBJ1-5; D gene unclear. V lost 2 bases to trimming and J lost 6 bases, with 8 bases between them. The CDR3 loop spans 13 amino acids. Germline V gene data show CDR1 as MNHEY and CDR2 as SMNVEV (reference sequence).

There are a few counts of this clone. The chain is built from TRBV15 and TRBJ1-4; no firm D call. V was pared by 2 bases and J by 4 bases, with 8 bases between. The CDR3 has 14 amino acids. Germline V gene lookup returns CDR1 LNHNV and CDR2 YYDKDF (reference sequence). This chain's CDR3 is CATSRKQNNEKLFF. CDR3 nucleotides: TGTGCCACCAGCAGAAAACAGAATAATGAAAAACTGTTTTTT.

The CDR3 loop reads CAWSRGLSVGSETQYF. CDR3 coding DNA: TGTGCCTGGAGTCGTGGACTAAGCGTGGGTTCAGAGACCCAGTACTTC. The V and J genes are TRBV30 and TRBJ2-5; D may be TRBD2 (6 bases). Deletions cut 2 bases from V and 4 bases from J, with 20 bases between. The CDR3 contains 16 residues. Germline-derived CDR1 and CDR2 are GTSNPN and SVGIG (reference sequence).

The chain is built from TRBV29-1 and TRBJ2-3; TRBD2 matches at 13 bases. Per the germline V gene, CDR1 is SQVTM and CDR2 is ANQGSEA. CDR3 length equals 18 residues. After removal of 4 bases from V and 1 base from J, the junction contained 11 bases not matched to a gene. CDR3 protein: CSVARTSGGDKGTDTQYF. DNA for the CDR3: TGCAGCGTTGCCCGGACTAGCGGGGGCGACAAGGGCACAGATACGCAGTATTTT.

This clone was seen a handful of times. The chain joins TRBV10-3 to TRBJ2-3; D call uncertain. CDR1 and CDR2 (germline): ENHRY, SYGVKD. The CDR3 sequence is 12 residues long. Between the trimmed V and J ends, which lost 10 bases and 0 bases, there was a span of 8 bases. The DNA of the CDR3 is TGTGCCACCGGGTACAGCACAGATACGCAGTATTTT. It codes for CATGYSTDTQYF.

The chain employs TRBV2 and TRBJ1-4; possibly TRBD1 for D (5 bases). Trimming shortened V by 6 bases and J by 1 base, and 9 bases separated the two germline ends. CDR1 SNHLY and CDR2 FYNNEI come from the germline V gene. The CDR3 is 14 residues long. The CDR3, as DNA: TGTGCCAGCAGGGGGAGGGGAACTAATGAAAAACTGTTTTTT. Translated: CASRGRGTNEKLFF. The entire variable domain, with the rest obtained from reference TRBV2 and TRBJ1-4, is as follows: EPEVTQTPSHQVTQMGQEVILRCVPISNHLYFYWYRQILGQKVEFLVSFYNNEISEKSEIFDDQFSVERPDGSNFTLKIRSTKLEDSAMYFCASRGRGTNEKLFFGSGTQLSVL.